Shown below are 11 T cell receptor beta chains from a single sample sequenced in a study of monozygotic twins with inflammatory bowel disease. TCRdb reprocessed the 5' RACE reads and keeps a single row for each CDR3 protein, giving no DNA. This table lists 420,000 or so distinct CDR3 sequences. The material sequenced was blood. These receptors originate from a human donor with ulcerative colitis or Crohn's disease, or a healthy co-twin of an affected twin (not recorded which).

The CDR3 spells CTSSFSGGRANEQFF. The rearrangement links TRBV28 to TRBJ2-1; with no DNA, the TCRdb D assignment of TRBD2 cannot be verified. The length of the CDR3 is 15 residues. Germline V gene lookup returns CDR1 MDHEN and CDR2 SYDVKM.

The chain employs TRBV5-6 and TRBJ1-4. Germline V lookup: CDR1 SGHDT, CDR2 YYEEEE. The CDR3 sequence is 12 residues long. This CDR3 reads CASSQDRQELFF.

The CDR3: CASSYQGALPANVLTF. The chain carries TRBV6-5 and TRBJ2-6; TCRdb indicates TRBD1, and absent DNA this call remains unverified. The CDR3 spans 16 residues. Germline values: CDR1 MNHEY, CDR2 SVGAGI.

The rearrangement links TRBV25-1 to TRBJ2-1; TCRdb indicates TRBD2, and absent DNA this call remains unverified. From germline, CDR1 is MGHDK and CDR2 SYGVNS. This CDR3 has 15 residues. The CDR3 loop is CASSAGPITYNEQFF.

CDR3 sequence reads: CSASRLAGGPDTQYF. The chain recombines TRBV20-1 with TRBJ2-3; TCRdb designates TRBD2, a call that cannot be tested without DNA. Germline V gene lookup returns CDR1 DFQATT and CDR2 SNEGSKA (reference sequence). This CDR3 spans 15 amino acids.

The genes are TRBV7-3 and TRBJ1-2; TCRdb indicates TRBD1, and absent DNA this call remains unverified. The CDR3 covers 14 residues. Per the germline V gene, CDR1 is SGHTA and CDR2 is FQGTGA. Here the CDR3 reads CASSLTPGLYGYTF.

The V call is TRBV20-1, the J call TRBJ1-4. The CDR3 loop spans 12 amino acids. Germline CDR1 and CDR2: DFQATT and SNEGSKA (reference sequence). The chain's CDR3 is CSTGTTNEKLFF.

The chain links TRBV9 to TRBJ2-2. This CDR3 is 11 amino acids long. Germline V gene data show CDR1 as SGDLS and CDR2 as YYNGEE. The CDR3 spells CASSADGELFF.

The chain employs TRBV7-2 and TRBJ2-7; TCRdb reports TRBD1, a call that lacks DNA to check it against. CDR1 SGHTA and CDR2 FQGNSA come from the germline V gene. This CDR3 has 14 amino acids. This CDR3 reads CASSNPGPNYEQYF.

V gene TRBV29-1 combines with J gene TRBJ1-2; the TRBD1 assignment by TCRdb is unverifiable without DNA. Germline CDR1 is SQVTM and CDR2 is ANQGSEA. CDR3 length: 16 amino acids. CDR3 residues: CSVDAKGRMRGYGYTF.

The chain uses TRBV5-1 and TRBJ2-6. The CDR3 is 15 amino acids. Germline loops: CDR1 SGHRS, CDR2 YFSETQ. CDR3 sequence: CASSLGGSGANVLTF.